These 30 T cell receptor beta chains originate from one sample sequenced in a study of Ad26.COV2.S vaccination and SARS-CoV-2 variants. Libraries were prepared by immunoSEQ multiplex PCR; TCRdb keeps only in-frame clonotypes and omits some of them. The table shows 430,000 or so clones, with roughly nine tenths occurring only once. The treatment here: around 19 received Ad26.COV2.S at low or high dose, single or two shots; 5 received placebo; per-sample allocation not given. Specimen acquisition occurred on day 63 following the initial vaccine or placebo injection. Sequenced material: peripheral blood, taken in a trial of Ad26.COV2.S vaccine versus placebo. Receptors were obtained from a person aged 18-65 years who received the Ad26.COV2.S COVID-19 vaccine or a placebo.

The chain links TRBV20-1 to TRBJ1-1; 8 bases align to TRBD1. The CDR3 spans 11 residues. With V trimmed by 5 bases and J by 10 bases, 6 bases remained unmatched. Germline V gives CDR1 DFQATT, CDR2 SNEGSKA (reference sequence). CDR3 DNA: TGCAGTGCTCAGAGACAGGGGCTAGCTTTCTTT. Protein sequence: CSAQRQGLAFF.

The CDR3 DNA is TGCGCCAGCAGCTCCCCGGACAGGGCACAAGAGACCCAGTACTTC. Its protein is CASSSPDRAQETQYF. V usage is TRBV5-1 and J usage is TRBJ2-5; 8 bases are shared with TRBD1. Germline-derived CDR1 and CDR2 are SGHRS and YFSETQ. The CDR3 covers 15 residues. Germline trimming cut 3 bases from V and 2 bases from J; bases unmatched to any gene: 6.

The chain has TRBV7-9 and TRBJ2-7, with TRBD1 matching 8 bases. Germline values: CDR1 SEHNR, CDR2 FQNEAQ (reference sequence). Trimming at V came to 5 bases and at J to 6 bases, leaving 9 bases not matched to a gene. The CDR3 sequence is 14 residues long. The CDR3 DNA reads as TGTGCCAGCAGCCCTCAGGGGGCAGCCGGCGAGCAGTACTTC. It specifies CASSPQGAAGEQYF.

The V gene is TRBV5-8, the J gene TRBJ2-7; 10 bases are shared with TRBD1. Per the germline V gene, CDR1 is SGHTS and CDR2 is YDEGEE. V was clipped by 4 bases and J by 4 bases; unmatched bases: 11. CDR3 length: 16 amino acids. As DNA, the CDR3 is TGTGCCAGCAGCAGCCTGCCGGGACAGGGGAAATACGAGCAGTACTTC. Amino acid sequence: CASSSLPGQGKYEQYF. The whole variable domain, filled in from reference TRBV5-8 and TRBJ2-7, reads EAGVTQSPTHLIKTRGQQATLRCSPISGHTSVYWYQQALGLGLQFLLWYDEGEERNRGNFPPRFSGRQFPNYSSELNVNALELEDSALYLCASSSLPGQGKYEQYFGPGTRLTVT.

CDR3 protein: CASSLGALGYTF. CDR3 sequence (DNA): TGTGCCAGCAGTTTAGGAGCGTTAGGCTACACCTTC. The chain combines TRBV28 with TRBJ1-2, with D uncertain. This CDR3 comprises 12 residues. The V end was cut by 2 bases, the J end by 8 bases, with 9 bases between. The germline V gene encodes CDR1 MDHEN and CDR2 SYDVKM.

The CDR3 DNA sequence: TGTGCCAGCAGCCTGGGACTAGCGGGGGAAGAGACCCAGTACTTC. It is translated as CASSLGLAGEETQYF. This sequence joins TRBV3-1 (or the pseudogene TRBV3-2) and TRBJ2-5; TRBD2 aligns across 14 bases. There are 15 residues in the CDR3. V shed 4 bases, J shed 3 bases, and the junction held 1 base outside the gene matches. Germline CDR1 reads LGHDT; CDR2 reads YNNKEL (reference sequence).

The J gene is TRBJ2-3, the V gene TRBV6-5; D gene ambiguous. The CDR3 is 13 residues long. Germline V gene lookup returns CDR1 MNHEY and CDR2 SVGAGI. The V end was cut by 0 bases, the J end by 4 bases, with 5 bases between. CDR3 amino acids: CASSYSVSDTQYF. CDR3 bases: TGTGCCAGCAGTTACTCCGTTTCAGATACGCAGTATTTT.

V usage is TRBV12-3 or TRBV12-4 and J usage is TRBJ2-1; no clear D gene. This CDR3 spans 13 amino acids. V was clipped by 9 bases and J by 3 bases, with 12 bases between them. CDR3 residues: CASYKGNYNEQFF. CDR3 nucleotide sequence: TGTGCCAGTTATAAGGGAAACTACAATGAGCAGTTCTTC.

V usage is TRBV5-1 and J usage is TRBJ2-3, with D uncertain. Germline CDR1 is SGHRS and CDR2 is YFSETQ. V was shortened by 0 bases and J by 6 bases, with 8 bases between the two germline ends. The length of the CDR3 is 13 residues. CDR3 region: CASSLVAVDTQYF. In DNA form, the CDR3 reads TGCGCCAGCAGCTTGGTGGCCGTGGATACGCAGTATTTT.

The chain couples TRBV19 to TRBJ1-1; tentatively, D is TRBD1 (6 bases). Trimming left V 4 bases short and J 2 bases short, with 26 bases between. Germline-derived CDR1 and CDR2 are LNHDA and SQIVND (reference sequence). The length of the CDR3 is 19 residues. CDR3 in DNA: TGTGCCAGTAGTACACTTCCTTCTCAGGGGAATTTGGTAAACACTGAAGCTTTCTTT. Protein product: CASSTLPSQGNLVNTEAFF.

The chain links TRBV9 to TRBJ1-3; D is possibly TRBD1 (5 bases). Trimming removed 4 bases at V and 6 bases at J, with 17 bases between. The CDR3 sequence is 15 residues long. Germline assignment: CDR1 SGDLS and CDR2 YYNGEE. CDR3 sequence: CASSTRSGYENTIYF. CDR3 sequence (DNA): TGTGCCAGCAGCACACGTTCAGGGTACGAAAACACCATATATTTT. The full variable domain, in which reference TRBV9 and TRBJ1-3 provide the parts outside the CDR3, is DSGVTQTPKHLITATGQRVTLRCSPRSGDLSVYWYQQSLDQGLQFLIQYYNGEERAKGNILERFSAQQFPDLHSELNLSSLELGDSALYFCASSTRSGYENTIYFGEGSWLTVV.

The rearrangement joins TRBV4-3 to TRBJ2-7; 9 bases match TRBD1. Germline values: CDR1 LGHNA, CDR2 YSLEER. This CDR3 region has 17 residues. V gave up 5 bases and J gave up 3 bases; unmatched junction bases: 14. CDR3 in DNA: TGCGCCAGCAGCGAACGCAACTCGGGGACAGGGTTCTACGAGCAGTACTTC. The encoded protein is CASSERNSGTGFYEQYF.

The chain links TRBV7-3 to TRBJ1-1, with TRBD1 identical over 8 bases. The CDR3 runs to 13 residues. Trimming removed 1 base from V and 7 bases from J; junction bases left unmatched: 2. The germline V gene has CDR1 SGHTA and CDR2 FQGTGA. The CDR3 here is CASSLRDRSEAFF. The DNA for the CDR3 is TGTGCCAGCAGCTTAAGGGACAGGAGTGAAGCTTTCTTT.

V usage is TRBV24-1 and J usage is TRBJ2-2; the match to TRBD2 covers 11 bases. The CDR3 consists of 16 residues. The germline V gene has CDR1 KGHDR and CDR2 SFDVKD. The J segment lost 7 bases and the V segment lost 4 bases, leaving 7 bases of the junction unmatched. For the CDR3, the DNA is TGTGCCACCAGTGACTCTAGCGGGGGGCGTGGCGGGGAGCTGTTTTTT. Protein sequence: CATSDSSGGRGGELFF.

J is TRBJ2-1 and V is TRBV13; 7 bases agree with TRBD2. The CDR3 loop spans 18 amino acids. Looked up from germline, CDR1 is PRHDT and CDR2 is FYEKMQ (reference sequence). V gave up 1 base and J gave up 2 bases; unmatched junction bases: 11. The DNA of the CDR3 is TGTGCCAGCAGCTTAGTTAGCGGGCGGACGTCCGCCTACAATGAGCAGTTCTTC. It yields the protein CASSLVSGRTSAYNEQFF.

This clone showed up just once. V and J are TRBV5-1 and TRBJ1-6; D is uncertain. V was pared by 0 bases and J by 8 bases, with 6 bases between. Germline CDR1 SGHRS, CDR2 YFSETQ. The CDR3 totals 13 residues. This CDR3 reads CASSLDSHSPLHF. As DNA, the CDR3 is TGCGCCAGCAGCTTGGACAGCCATTCACCCCTCCACTTT.

The V call is TRBV4-1, the J call TRBJ1-5; D may be TRBD1 (5 bases). This CDR3 has 13 amino acids. Germline assignment: CDR1 MGHRA and CDR2 YSYEKL. Trimming removed 8 bases from V and 9 bases from J, with 17 bases in between. The CDR3 DNA reads TGCGCCAGCTCTCCGGACGGGACGAGGCCCCAGCATTTT. This gives the protein CASSPDGTRPQHF.

This rearrangement joins TRBV5-1 to TRBJ1-5; D ambiguous. V was cut by 0 bases and J by 1 base, with 8 bases left in between. The CDR3 contains 15 residues. CDR1 and CDR2 from the germline V gene are SGHRS and YFSETQ. CDR3 coding DNA: TGCGCCAGCAGCTTGGCCGGCTGGAGCAATCAGCCCCAGCATTTT. Its translation: CASSLAGWSNQPQHF.

Concerning this clone: The identical CDR3 is also encoded by other nucleotide sequences in the sample. This chain joins TRBV9 and TRBJ1-1, with D perhaps matching TRBD1 (6 bases). Germline CDR1 reads SGDLS; CDR2 reads YYNGEE. The germline V and J ends were trimmed by 3 bases and 0 bases, with 6 bases remaining between them. The CDR3 contains 13 residues. The CDR3 here is CASSGQVNTEAFF. CDR3 DNA: TGTGCCAGCAGCGGACAGGTGAACACTGAAGCTTTCTTT. Combining the CDR3 with reference TRBV9 and TRBJ1-1 gives the whole variable domain DSGVTQTPKHLITATGQRVTLRCSPRSGDLSVYWYQQSLDQGLQFLIQYYNGEERAKGNILERFSAQQFPDLHSELNLSSLELGDSALYFCASSGQVNTEAFFGQGTRLTVV.

V usage is TRBV5-1 and J usage is TRBJ1-1; D is ambiguous. The CDR3 loop spans 13 amino acids. Trimming took off 2 bases at V and 0 bases at J, with 5 bases between the two ends. The germline V gene encodes CDR1 SGHRS and CDR2 YFSETQ. The CDR3, as DNA: TGCGCCAGCAGCTTCGGCATGAACACTGAAGCTTTCTTT. Protein sequence: CASSFGMNTEAFF.

The rearrangement uses TRBV5-1 and TRBJ2-2, with 8 bases fitting TRBD2. CDR1 is SGHRS and CDR2 is YFSETQ in the germline V gene. CDR3 length: 15 amino acids. V shed 2 bases and J 4 bases; nucleotides not matched to a gene: 4. The CDR3 sequence is CASSLLADPTGELFF. In DNA, the CDR3 is TGCGCCAGCAGCTTACTAGCGGACCCCACCGGGGAGCTGTTTTTT.

To note about this clone: This same CDR3 is encoded by further DNA sequences in the sample. The J gene is TRBJ2-1, the V gene TRBV5-1; 8 bases line up with TRBD1. The length of the CDR3 is 14 residues. From germline, CDR1 is SGHRS and CDR2 YFSETQ. The V segment lost 4 bases and the J segment 0 bases; nucleotides outside the gene matches: 0. CDR3 nucleotides: TGCGCCAGCAGCGGGACAGGCTCCTACAATGAGCAGTTCTTC. The encoded protein is CASSGTGSYNEQFF.

V gene TRBV7-2 combines with J gene TRBJ2-4, with 7 bases lining up with TRBD1. V gave up 5 bases and J gave up 8 bases; unmatched junction bases: 9. There are 14 residues in the CDR3. Germline V CDR1 and CDR2: SGHTA, FQGNSA. The CDR3 bases are TGTGCCAGCAGCGACAACCGGGACAGCTACATTCAGTACTTC. Encoded protein: CASSDNRDSYIQYF.

The rearrangement links TRBV9 to TRBJ2-7, with D perhaps matching TRBD1 (6 bases). CDR1 and CDR2 from the germline V gene are SGDLS and YYNGEE. V was trimmed by 0 bases and J by 6 bases, leaving 13 bases between them. The CDR3 covers 14 residues. CDR3 residues: CASSVVAGVGEQYF. The DNA of the CDR3 is TGTGCCAGCAGCGTAGTGGCAGGGGTAGGCGAGCAGTACTTC.

V and J are TRBV18 and TRBJ1-1, with TRBD1 identical over 7 bases. The CDR3 loop spans 18 amino acids. Trimming cost V 4 bases and J 0 bases; bases outside gene matches: 14. Germline CDR1 and CDR2: KGHSH and LQKENI. The CDR3, as DNA: TGTGCCAGCTCACGTGAGATCCTAACCGGGACAGTGAACACTGAAGCTTTCTTT. It is translated as CASSREILTGTVNTEAFF.

The chain joins TRBV3-1 (or the pseudogene TRBV3-2) to TRBJ2-6; D is uncertain. V lost 1 base and J lost 2, with 3 bases in between. Germline V gene lookup returns CDR1 LGHDT and CDR2 YNNKEL (reference sequence). The CDR3 sequence is 14 residues long. CDR3 sequence: CASSQVAGANVLTF. The CDR3 nucleotides read TGTGCCAGCAGCCAAGTAGCTGGGGCCAACGTCCTGACTTTC.

The CDR3 region is CASSLVRGREETQYF. CDR3 bases: TGTGCCAGCAGCTTAGTGAGGGGGCGGGAGGAGACCCAGTACTTC. The V and J genes are TRBV7-9 and TRBJ2-5; D possibly matches TRBD1 or TRBD2 (7 bases each). CDR3 length equals 15 residues. Germline V CDR1 and CDR2: SEHNR, FQNEAQ (reference sequence). V lost 1 base to trimming and J lost 5 bases, with 14 bases between them.

This sequence joins TRBV10-3 and TRBJ2-3; TRBD1 might be the D (5 bases). CDR1 is ENHRY, CDR2 SYGVKD, per germline. The ends were cut back, 7 bases at V and 0 bases at J, with 11 bases in the middle. The CDR3 covers 14 residues. The CDR3 loop is CAINGDSSTDTQYF. Here the CDR3 DNA reads TGTGCCATCAACGGCGACAGTAGCACAGATACGCAGTATTTT.

The chain recombines TRBV14 with TRBJ1-4; 9 bases match TRBD1. The CDR3 loop spans 13 amino acids. Germline CDR1 SGHDN, CDR2 FVKESK. The junction had 3 bases not matched to a gene; V was cut back by 6 bases and J by 7 bases. The CDR3 spells CASSRDRAEKLFF. The CDR3 DNA sequence: TGTGCCAGCAGTCGGGACAGGGCTGAAAAACTGTTTTTT. The whole variable domain, filled in from reference TRBV14 and TRBJ1-4, reads EAGVTQFPSHSVIEKGQTVTLRCDPISGHDNLYWYRRVMGKEIKFLLHFVKESKQDESGMPNNRFLAERTGGTYSTLKVQPAELEDSGVYFCASSRDRAEKLFFGSGTQLSVL.

The V and J genes are TRBV27 and TRBJ1-2, with D tentatively TRBD1 (5 bases). CDR1 MNHEY and CDR2 SMNVEV come from the germline V gene (reference sequence). There are 13 residues in the CDR3. The V gene lost 5 bases and the J gene lost 8 bases, with 15 bases spanning the gap. The CDR3, as DNA: TGTGCCAGCAGTCCCCCTAGGGGCTGGGGCTACACCTTC. This gives the protein CASSPPRGWGYTF.